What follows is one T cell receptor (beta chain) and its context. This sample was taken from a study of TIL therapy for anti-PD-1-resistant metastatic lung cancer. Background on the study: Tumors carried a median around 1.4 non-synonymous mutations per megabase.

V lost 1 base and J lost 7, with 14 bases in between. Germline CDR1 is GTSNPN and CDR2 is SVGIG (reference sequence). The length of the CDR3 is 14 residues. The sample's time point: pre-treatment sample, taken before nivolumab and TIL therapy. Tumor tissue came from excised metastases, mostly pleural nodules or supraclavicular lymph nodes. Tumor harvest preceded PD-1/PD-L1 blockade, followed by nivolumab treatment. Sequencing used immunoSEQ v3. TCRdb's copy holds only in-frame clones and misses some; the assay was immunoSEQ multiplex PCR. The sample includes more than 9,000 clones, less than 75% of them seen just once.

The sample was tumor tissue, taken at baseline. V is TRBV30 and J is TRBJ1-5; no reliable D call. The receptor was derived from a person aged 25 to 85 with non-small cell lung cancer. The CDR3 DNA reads TGTGCCTGGAGTGGAAAAGGGTTGGGACAGCCCCAGCATTTT. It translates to CAWSGKGLGQPQHF. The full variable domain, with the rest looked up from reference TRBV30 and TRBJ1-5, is SQTIHQWPATLVQPVGSPLSLECTVEGTSNPNLYWYRQAAGRGLQLLFYSVGIGQISSEVPQNLSASRPQDRQFILSSKKLLLSDSGFYLCAWSGKGLGQPQHFGDGTRLSIL.